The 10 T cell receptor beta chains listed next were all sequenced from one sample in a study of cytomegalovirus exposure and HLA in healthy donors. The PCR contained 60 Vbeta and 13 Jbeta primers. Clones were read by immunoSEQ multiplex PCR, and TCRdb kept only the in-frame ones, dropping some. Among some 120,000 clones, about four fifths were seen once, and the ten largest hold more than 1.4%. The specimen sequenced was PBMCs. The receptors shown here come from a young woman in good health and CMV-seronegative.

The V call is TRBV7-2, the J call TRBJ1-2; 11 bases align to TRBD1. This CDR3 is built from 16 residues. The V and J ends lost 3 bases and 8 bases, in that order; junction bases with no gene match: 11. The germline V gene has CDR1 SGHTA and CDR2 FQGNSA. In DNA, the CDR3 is TGTGCCAGCAGCTTCGGCGGACAGGGGGCATTTGGAGGCTACACCTTC. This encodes CASSFGGQGAFGGYTF.

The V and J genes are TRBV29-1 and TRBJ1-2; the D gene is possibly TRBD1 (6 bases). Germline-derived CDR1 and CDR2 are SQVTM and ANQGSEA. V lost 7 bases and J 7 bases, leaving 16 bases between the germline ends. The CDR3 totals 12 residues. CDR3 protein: CSAGGDMGGYTF. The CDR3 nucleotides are TGCAGCGCCGGGGGGGACATGGGTGGCTACACCTTC.

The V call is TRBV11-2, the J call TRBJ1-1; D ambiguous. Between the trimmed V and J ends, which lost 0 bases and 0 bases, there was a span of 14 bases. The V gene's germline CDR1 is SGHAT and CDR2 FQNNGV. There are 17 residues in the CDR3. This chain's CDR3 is CASSLDKTYSLNTEAFF. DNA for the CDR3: TGTGCCAGCAGCTTAGATAAGACATACAGTTTGAACACTGAAGCTTTCTTT. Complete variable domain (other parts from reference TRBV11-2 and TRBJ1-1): EAGVAQSPRYKIIEKRQSVAFWCNPISGHATLYWYQQILGQGPKLLIQFQNNGVVDDSQLPKDRFSAERLKGVDSTLKIQPAKLEDSAVYLCASSLDKTYSLNTEAFFGQGTRLTVV.

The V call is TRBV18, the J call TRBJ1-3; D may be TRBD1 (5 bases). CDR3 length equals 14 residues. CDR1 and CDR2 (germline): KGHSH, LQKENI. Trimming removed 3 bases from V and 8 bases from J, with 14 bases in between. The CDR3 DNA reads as TGTGCCAGCTCACCGGCCGTCAGGGCGGACACCATATATTTT. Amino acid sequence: CASSPAVRADTIYF.

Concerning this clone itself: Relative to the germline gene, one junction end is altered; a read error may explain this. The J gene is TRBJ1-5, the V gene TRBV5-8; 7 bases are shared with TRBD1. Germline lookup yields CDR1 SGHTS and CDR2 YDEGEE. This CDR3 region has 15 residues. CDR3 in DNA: TGTGTCAGCAGCTTCAGGGGGATGAGGAATCAGCCCCAGCATTTT. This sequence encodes CVSSFRGMRNQPQHF.

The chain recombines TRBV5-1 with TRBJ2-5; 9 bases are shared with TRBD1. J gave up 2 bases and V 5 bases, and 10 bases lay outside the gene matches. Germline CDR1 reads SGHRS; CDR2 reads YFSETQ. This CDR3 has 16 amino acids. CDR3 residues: CASRATGTGYQETQYF. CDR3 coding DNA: TGCGCCAGCAGGGCGACCGGGACAGGGTATCAAGAGACCCAGTACTTC.

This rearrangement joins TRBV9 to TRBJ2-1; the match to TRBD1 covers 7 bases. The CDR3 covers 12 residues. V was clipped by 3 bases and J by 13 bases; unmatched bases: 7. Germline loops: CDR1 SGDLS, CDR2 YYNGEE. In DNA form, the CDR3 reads TGTGCCAGCAGCGGGATAGGACAGGTCCAGTTCTTC. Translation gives CASSGIGQVQFF.

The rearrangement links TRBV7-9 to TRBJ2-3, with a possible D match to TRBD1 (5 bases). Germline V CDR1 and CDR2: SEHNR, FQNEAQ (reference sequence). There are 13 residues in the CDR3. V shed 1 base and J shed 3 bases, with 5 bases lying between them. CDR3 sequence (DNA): TGTGCCAGCAGCTTAGGGACAACAGATACGCAGTATTTT. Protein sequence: CASSLGTTDTQYF.

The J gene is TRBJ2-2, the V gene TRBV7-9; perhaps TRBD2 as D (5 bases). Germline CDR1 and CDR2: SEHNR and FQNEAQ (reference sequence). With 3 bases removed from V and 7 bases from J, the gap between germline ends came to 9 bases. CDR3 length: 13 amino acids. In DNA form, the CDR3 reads TGTGCCAGCAGCTTGGCAGGAGGCGGGGAGCTGTTTTTT. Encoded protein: CASSLAGGGELFF.

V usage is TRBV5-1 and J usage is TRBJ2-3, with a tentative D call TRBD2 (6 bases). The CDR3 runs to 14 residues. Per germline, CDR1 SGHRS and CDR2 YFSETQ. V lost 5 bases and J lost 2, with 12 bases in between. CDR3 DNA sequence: TGCGCCAGCAGAGGAGCGGGCTACACAGATACGCAGTATTTT. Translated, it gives CASRGAGYTDTQYF.